Listed below are T cell receptor beta chains from one sample, sequenced in a study of blood T cell repertoires in COVID-19. Assay used: immunoSEQ multiplex PCR; TCRdb lists only in-frame clones, some missing. The sample yields about 400,000 clones, roughly 88% seen once. Sequencing was carried out using PBMCs or T cells enriched from blood (not recorded which). The receptors shown here come from a woman aged 40 to 55 with acute COVID-19. Both conserved end residues are part of each CDR3. The D gene is left open where the match is weak. Not every row has a clone size; where given, it reads once, few, many or a size class.

J: TRBJ1-1; size: few; D: .; V: TRBV19; DNA: TGTGCCAGTAACCTGGGGGGTACGGAAGCTTTCTTT; CDR3: CASNLGGTEAFF
J: TRBJ1-5; size: .; D: TRBD1; V: TRBV7-6; DNA: TGTGCCAGCAGCTCCGGACAGGGCCCCGGCCAGCCCCAGCATTTT; CDR3: CASSSGQGPGQPQHF
J: TRBJ1-3; size: .; D: .; V: TRBV7-9; DNA: TGTGCCAGCAGCTCACCAGGGGAGGGAAACACCATATATTTT; CDR3: CASSSPGEGNTIYF
J: TRBJ1-2; size: .; D: .; V: TRBV4-1; DNA: TGCGCCAGCAGCCAAGATTCAGGGGCCATCCGCTATGGCTACACCTTC; CDR3: CASSQDSGAIRYGYTF
J: TRBJ1-1; size: .; D: .; V: TRBV12-3/TRBV12-4; DNA: TGTGCCAGCAGGGACTACTCGAACACTGAAGCTTTCTTT; CDR3: CASRDYSNTEAFF
J: TRBJ2-1; size: .; D: TRBD2; V: TRBV6-6; DNA: TGTGCCAGCAGTGTAGCGGGGGACTTCTACAATGAGCAGTTCTTC; CDR3: CASSVAGDFYNEQFF
J: TRBJ2-7; size: .; D: .; V: TRBV12-3/TRBV12-4; DNA: TGTGCCAGCAGCCGCAGCTCCTACGAGCAGTACTTC; CDR3: CASSRSSYEQYF
J: TRBJ1-3; size: .; D: .; V: TRBV3-1/TRBV3-2; DNA: TGTGCCAGCAGTCAGTCTGGAAACACCATATATTTT; CDR3: CASSQSGNTIYF
J: TRBJ2-5; size: .; D: TRBD1; V: TRBV19; DNA: TGTGCCAGTAGCCGAGACAGGGGGCGAGAGACCCAGTACTTC; CDR3: CASSRDRGRETQYF
J: TRBJ2-2; size: .; D: TRBD1; V: TRBV30; DNA: TGTGCCTGCTTCCAGGGGGTTGGGGAGCTGTTTTTT; CDR3: CACFQGVGELFF
J: TRBJ1-1; size: .; D: TRBD1; V: TRBV6-5; DNA: TGTGCCAGCAGGAGGACAGGGGGCGAGAACACTGAAGCTTTCTTT; CDR3: CASRRTGGENTEAFF
J: TRBJ1-2; size: .; D: .; V: TRBV19; DNA: TGTGCCAGTAGTGAGCAGGGACTCTATGGCTACACCTTC; CDR3: CASSEQGLYGYTF
J: TRBJ1-1; size: few; D: .; V: TRBV24-1; DNA: TGTGCCACCAGGCGGACAGAGAACACTGAAGCTTTCTTT; CDR3: CATRRTENTEAFF